This entry lists 3 T cell receptor beta chains sequenced from one sample in a study of blood T cell repertoires in COVID-19. Clones were sequenced by immunoSEQ multiplex PCR, and TCRdb holds only the in-frame ones, with some missing. This table holds about 300,000 clones, about 90% found once. Sequencing was done on a sample of PBMCs or T cells enriched from blood (not recorded which). These receptors originate from a woman aged 25 to 39 who had recovered from COVID-19.

The chain links TRBV7-9 to TRBJ1-6, with 9 bases aligning to TRBD1. Germline trimming cut 4 bases from V and 3 bases from J; bases unmatched to any gene: 4. Germline-derived CDR1 and CDR2 are SEHNR and FQNEAQ (reference sequence). The CDR3 has 16 residues. Here the CDR3 reads CASSSQTGGYNSPLHF. The CDR3 DNA sequence: TGTGCCAGCAGCTCCCAGACAGGGGGCTATAATTCACCCCTCCACTTT.

The rearrangement links TRBV11-2 to TRBJ2-7; tentatively, D is TRBD2 (6 bases). V was pared by 4 bases and J by 1 base, with 11 bases between. Per the germline V gene, CDR1 is SGHAT and CDR2 is FQNNGV. This CDR3 comprises 14 residues. The CDR3 reads CASSSHGTSYEQYF. The CDR3, as DNA: TGTGCCAGCAGCTCCCACGGGACTTCCTACGAGCAGTACTTC.

Turning to this clone: At the DNA level, this CDR3 is encoded by other sequences in the same sample as well. This chain joins TRBV27 and TRBJ1-1; D may be TRBD1 (5 bases). The CDR3 contains 13 residues. Trimming removed 3 bases from V and 0 bases from J, with 5 bases in between. From germline, CDR1 is MNHEY and CDR2 SMNVEV (reference sequence). The DNA of the CDR3 is TGTGCCAGCAGTTTGACAGTGAACACTGAAGCTTTCTTT. Amino acids: CASSLTVNTEAFF.